This paragraph reports one TCR beta chain. CDR1 and CDR2 (germline): LNHDA, SQIVND (reference sequence). Trimming shortened V by 6 bases and J by 2 bases, and 10 bases separated the two germline ends. The CDR3 extends over 13 amino acids. Only in-frame clones appear in the TCRdb table, and some are missing; sequencing was by immunoSEQ multiplex PCR. This sample has 95,000 to 110,000 clones, with 90% found just once. The data originate from a study of T cell responses to AZD1222 COVID-19 vaccine. Here the sequenced sample was peripheral blood, taken on day 0 of AZD1222 vaccination. The chain links TRBV19 to TRBJ1-1; D is unresolved. This TCR came from an adult in good health. The CDR3 coding sequence is TGTGCCAGTAGGAACGGGGAAAACACTGAAGCTTTCTTT. It yields the protein CASRNGENTEAFF.